This TCR beta chain was sequenced during a study of a mutant IDH1 vaccine in newly diagnosed glioma. Notes on this clone: Its antigen is not identified.

The protocol was immunoSEQ multiplex PCR, while the TCRdb copy is restricted to in-frame clones and leaves out a portion. The sample shows 60,000 or so clones, around 84% of them seen only once. As to time point: week 23, last vaccination. Doses of 300 ug of mutant IDH1 20-mer peptide were given with topical imiquimod. Here the sequenced sample was PBMCs, taken from a glioma patient whose treatment included an IDH1 peptide vaccine. The TCR was taken from a man younger than 45 with glioma.

The CDR3 reads CASSSGISETQYF. CDR3 bases: TGTGCCAGCAGCTCCGGCATCTCCGAGACCCAGTACTTC. The chain couples TRBV11-2 to TRBJ2-5; unclear D gene. With 4 bases removed from V and 5 bases from J, the gap between germline ends came to 11 bases. CDR1 and CDR2 from the germline V gene are SGHAT and FQNNGV. The CDR3 sequence is 13 residues long. Full variable domain (outside the CDR3, taken from reference TRBV11-2 and TRBJ2-5): EAGVAQSPRYKIIEKRQSVAFWCNPISGHATLYWYQQILGQGPKLLIQFQNNGVVDDSQLPKDRFSAERLKGVDSTLKIQPAKLEDSAVYLCASSSGISETQYFGPGTRLLVL.